The 21 T cell receptor beta chains listed next were all sequenced from one sample in a study of blood T cell repertoires in COVID-19. Libraries were prepared by immunoSEQ multiplex PCR; TCRdb keeps only in-frame clonotypes and omits some of them. This table holds around 300,000 clones, 86% found once. The sample was peripheral blood. These receptors all come from a woman aged 30 to 39 with active or convalescent COVID-19.

The V gene is TRBV5-4, the J gene TRBJ2-1; 11 bases are shared with TRBD2. V was pared by 0 bases and J by 0 bases, with 5 bases of the junction left unmatched. CDR1 is SGHNT, CDR2 YYREEE, per germline (reference sequence). The CDR3 length is 18 residues. The CDR3 bases are TGTGCCAGCAGCTTGGGACTAGCGGGGTGGAGCTCCTACAATGAGCAGTTCTTC. As protein: CASSLGLAGWSSYNEQFF.

The V gene is TRBV28, the J gene TRBJ2-3; 12 nucleotides match TRBD2. Germline V gene lookup returns CDR1 MDHEN and CDR2 SYDVKM. This CDR3 is 15 amino acids long. Germline trimming cut 5 bases from V and 6 bases from J; bases unmatched to any gene: 6. CDR3 protein: CASSAASGGADTQYF. CDR3 coding DNA: TGTGCCAGCAGTGCAGCTAGCGGGGGGGCGGATACGCAGTATTTT.

The CDR3 DNA sequence: TGTGCCAGCAGCTCGGGGGAGTTCAATGAGCAGTTCTTC. It translates to CASSSGEFNEQFF. The rearrangement joins TRBV27 to TRBJ2-1, with TRBD2 as a possible D gene (6 bases). Germline values: CDR1 MNHEY, CDR2 SMNVEV (reference sequence). The CDR3 is 13 residues long. Trimming removed 6 bases at V and 6 bases at J, with 12 bases between.

This chain links TRBV5-6 with TRBJ2-5, with TRBD1 matching over 8 bases. There are 15 residues in the CDR3. J gave up 0 bases and V 3 bases, and 4 bases lay outside the gene matches. Germline values: CDR1 SGHDT, CDR2 YYEEEE. CDR3 region: CASSSGTGHQETQYF. DNA of the CDR3: TGTGCCAGCAGCTCCGGGACAGGACACCAAGAGACCCAGTACTTC.

The chain employs TRBV28 and TRBJ1-5; TRBD1 might be the D (6 bases). The CDR3 has 15 residues. V lost 3 bases, J lost 1 base, and 10 bases lay in between. Germline V gene data show CDR1 as MDHEN and CDR2 as SYDVKM. CDR3 in DNA: TGTGCCAGCAGTTTGGGGGGGGCGAGCAATCAGCCCCAGCATTTT. This encodes CASSLGGASNQPQHF.

The chain carries TRBV4-2 and TRBJ2-2; the match to TRBD2 covers 11 bases. The V gene end was trimmed by 1 base and the J gene end by 3 bases; junction bases not matched to a gene: 4. The CDR3 loop spans 17 amino acids. Germline lookup yields CDR1 LGHNA and CDR2 YNFKEQ. As DNA, the CDR3 is TGTGCCAGCAGCCAAGTGGCTAGCGGGGGGTACACCGGGGAGCTGTTTTTT. Protein product: CASSQVASGGYTGELFF.

The gene calls are TRBV9 and TRBJ2-5; D unresolved. V was pared by 3 bases and J by 5 bases, with 11 bases between. CDR1 and CDR2 from the germline V gene are SGDLS and YYNGEE. This CDR3 contains 13 residues. The CDR3 nucleotides are TGTGCCAGCAGCGCCTCCTCACGGGAGACCCAGTACTTC. The encoded protein is CASSASSRETQYF.

The chain joins TRBV3-1 (or the pseudogene TRBV3-2) to TRBJ1-1, with D possibly being TRBD1 (5 bases). The CDR3 totals 14 residues. The ends were cut back, 1 base at V and 5 bases at J, with 11 bases in the middle. Germline V gene lookup returns CDR1 LGHDT and CDR2 YNNKEL (reference sequence). The CDR3 DNA follows: TGTGCCAGCAGCCAAGGGCAGGGAAGGACTGAAGCTTTCTTT. This encodes CASSQGQGRTEAFF.

The chain links TRBV21-1 to TRBJ2-5; TRBD1 is taken as the D call from the table, unchecked against the DNA. TRBV21-1 is a pseudogene. This CDR3 has 14 residues. CDR3 loop: CASSKGQVQETQYF. The CDR3 DNA sequence: TGTGCCAGCAGCAAAGGACAGGTACAAGAGACCCAGTACTTC.

This chain joins TRBV6-2 or TRBV6-3 and TRBJ1-1; 10 bases are a match to TRBD1. V gave up 5 bases and J gave up 1 base; unmatched junction bases: 4. Per germline, CDR1 MNHEY and CDR2 SVGEGT. CDR3 length equals 15 residues. The CDR3 region is CASSRDRGANTEAFF. The DNA for the CDR3 is TGTGCCAGCAGTCGGGACAGGGGCGCGAACACTGAAGCTTTCTTT.

The V and J genes are TRBV28 and TRBJ1-3; 12 positions match TRBD1. This CDR3 is built from 17 residues. After removal of 2 bases from V and 2 bases from J, the junction contained 4 bases not matched to a gene. In germline, CDR1 is MDHEN, CDR2 SYDVKM. Here the CDR3 reads CASSLRGQGAAGNTIYF. DNA of the CDR3: TGTGCCAGCAGTTTAAGGGGACAGGGGGCAGCTGGAAACACCATATATTTT. Combining the CDR3 with reference TRBV28 and TRBJ1-3 gives the whole variable domain DVKVTQSSRYLVKRTGEKVFLECVQDMDHENMFWYRQDPGLGLRLIYFSYDVKMKEKGDIPEGYSVSREKKERFSLILESASTNQTSMYLCASSLRGQGAAGNTIYFGEGSWLTVV.

V gene TRBV9 combines with J gene TRBJ2-3; 13 bases match TRBD2. After removal of 5 bases from V and 4 bases from J, the junction contained 7 bases not matched to a gene. The CDR3 extends over 16 amino acids. From germline, CDR1 is SGDLS and CDR2 YYNGEE. Written as DNA, the CDR3 is TGTGCCAGCAGTCCGGGACTAGCGGGGACAGCAGATACGCAGTATTTT. Residues: CASSPGLAGTADTQYF.

This clone was seen only once. V usage is TRBV2 and J usage is TRBJ1-4; TRBD1 matches 8 bases. CDR3 size: 14 residues. V was pared by 6 bases and J by 2 bases, with 2 bases of the junction left unmatched. Germline lookup yields CDR1 SNHLY and CDR2 FYNNEI. CDR3 sequence (DNA): TGTGCCAGCAGGGACAGGGAGACTAATGAAAAACTGTTTTTT. It yields the protein CASRDRETNEKLFF.

The gene calls are TRBV3-1 (or the pseudogene TRBV3-2) and TRBJ1-2, with D possibly matching TRBD1 (5 bases). The CDR3 consists of 16 residues. Germline lookup yields CDR1 LGHDT and CDR2 YNNKEL (reference sequence). V lost 4 bases to trimming and J lost 5 bases, with 20 bases between them. CDR3 residues: CASSPMVSRGRYGYTF. The CDR3 bases are TGTGCCAGCAGCCCTATGGTATCGCGGGGCCGTTATGGCTACACCTTC.

V usage is TRBV9 and J usage is TRBJ1-3; tentative D call: TRBD1 (6 bases). CDR3 length equals 16 residues. Germline CDR1 reads SGDLS; CDR2 reads YYNGEE. V was trimmed by 4 bases and J by 3 bases, leaving 17 bases between them. The CDR3 nucleotides are TGTGCCAGCAGCCCCGGGAGGGGGTTCAATGGAAACACCATATATTTT. Translated, it gives CASSPGRGFNGNTIYF.

This clone is a singleton in its sample. J is TRBJ1-1 and V is TRBV1; TRBD1 reflects the table's D call only, with no check against the DNA. TRBV1 is assigned pseudogene status. This CDR3 region has 17 residues. The CDR3 spells CTSSHGPDRRIFTEAFF. The CDR3 coding sequence is TGCACCAGCAGCCACGGACCCGACAGGAGAATTTTCACTGAAGCTTTCTTT.

This chain links TRBV27 with TRBJ1-3, with D uncertain. The V end was cut by 8 bases, the J end by 0 bases, with 11 bases between. This CDR3 comprises 14 residues. CDR1 and CDR2 (germline): MNHEY, SMNVEV (reference sequence). CDR3 in DNA: TGTGCCAGCGGACTACTTGGCTCTGGAAACACCATATATTTT. This gives the protein CASGLLGSGNTIYF.

The V gene is TRBV14, the J gene TRBJ2-1, with TRBD2 identical over 10 bases. Unmatched junction bases numbered 13, after V lost 4 bases and J lost 7 bases. The CDR3 length is 17 residues. CDR1 is SGHDN, CDR2 FVKESK, per germline. In nucleotides, the CDR3 is TGTGCCAGCAGCCCATCGTACCAGCGGGGGGGGGTGAATGAGCAGTTCTTC. Its translation: CASSPSYQRGGVNEQFF.

The gene calls are TRBV28 and TRBJ1-1; possible D gene TRBD1, 5 bases. Germline CDR1 reads MDHEN; CDR2 reads SYDVKM. V was pared by 2 bases and J by 6 bases, with 13 bases between. The CDR3 runs to 14 residues. The CDR3 region is CASSLAGQVPEAFF. The CDR3 region has the DNA TGTGCCAGCAGTTTAGCAGGGCAGGTCCCTGAAGCTTTCTTT.

The V gene is TRBV15, the J gene TRBJ2-3; D remains ambiguous. The CDR3 totals 12 residues. V was pared by 0 bases and J by 8 bases, with 6 bases between. Germline values: CDR1 LNHNV, CDR2 YYDKDF (reference sequence). The CDR3: CATSRDKLTQYF. The CDR3 nucleotides are TGTGCCACCAGCAGAGATAAACTTACGCAGTATTTT.

This chain joins TRBV6-4 and TRBJ1-1; no clear D. Germline V lookup: CDR1 MRHNA, CDR2 SNTAGT. V was clipped by 4 bases and J by 4 bases, with 16 bases between them. This CDR3 spans 15 amino acids. CDR3 DNA sequence: TGTGCCAGCAGTGCGGGTTCGGGTGCCCGCACTGAAGCTTTCTTT. Its protein is CASSAGSGARTEAFF.